This T cell receptor beta chain was sequenced during a study of human T cells and chemical hapten exposure. Individual cDNA molecules had unique molecular identifiers attached to them by the library. From the RACE reads, TCRdb called clonotypes with MiXCR, one entry per CDR3 protein. The sample records fewer than 150,000 distinct CDR3 sequences, roughly 15% being singletons. Study results and limitations: All donors were alopecia patients, so their immunity may differ from that of healthy people.

Details on this clonotype: Its antigen is undetermined.

Time point described: patch test 1, 2 weeks after DPC sensitization. Treatment meaning: therapeutic diphenylcyclopropenone sensitization with weekly scalp DPC. Every patch test was put on after a blood sample was taken. This TCR was recovered from a man aged 18 to 29 with alopecia areata. Some clones in this sample may be carry-over from other donors' samples. The sequencing here drew on whole blood, taken in connection with sensitization to the hapten diphenylcyclopropenone (DPC).

CDR3: CASSVAQGNTEAFF. In DNA form, the CDR3 reads TGTGCCAGCAGCGTGGCACAGGGGAACACTGAAGCTTTCTTT. The chain uses TRBV9 and TRBJ1-1, with D maybe TRBD1 (6 bases). Looked up from germline, CDR1 is SGDLS and CDR2 is YYNGEE. The CDR3 sequence is 14 residues long. The V and J ends lost 2 bases and 1 base respectively, with 9 bases between them.